The rows below give T cell receptor beta chains drawn from one sample of a study of graft-versus-host responses after intestinal transplantation. The table came from immunoSEQ multiplex PCR; TCRdb's copy has only in-frame clones and leaves some out. Among some 13,000 clones listed, about four fifths were seen once. Sequencing was performed on PBMCs, taken about 130 days after transplant. The receptors originated from a human patient who received an intestinal transplant, so some T cells may come from the graft donor. The CDR3 runs from the conserved cysteine through the conserved F or W. Only part of the rows carry a size: once, few, many, or a class if the clone is expanded.

j_call: TRBJ2-7
v_call: TRBV6-6
clone_size: -
cdr3_aa: CASSYPARPYEQYF

j_call: TRBJ2-2
v_call: TRBV2
clone_size: -
cdr3_aa: CASRDRRTNTGELFF

j_call: TRBJ1-5
v_call: TRBV2
clone_size: -
cdr3_aa: CASGGGANYNQPQHF

j_call: TRBJ2-5
v_call: TRBV28
clone_size: -
cdr3_aa: CASSPDPATGTIETQYF

j_call: TRBJ1-3
v_call: TRBV4-2
clone_size: -
cdr3_aa: CASSHDEGTGGNTIYF

j_call: TRBJ2-3
v_call: TRBV19
clone_size: few
cdr3_aa: CASSISQAFSDTQYF

j_call: TRBJ1-2
v_call: TRBV7-9
clone_size: -
cdr3_aa: CASSRHGTTLNYGYTF

j_call: TRBJ1-5
v_call: TRBV6-5
clone_size: -
cdr3_aa: CASSGGGGLEPQHF

j_call: TRBJ1-5
v_call: TRBV10-3
clone_size: -
cdr3_aa: CAIRTDMAQPQHF

j_call: TRBJ1-5
v_call: TRBV28
clone_size: once
cdr3_aa: CASKTDYSNQPQHF

j_call: TRBJ2-7
v_call: TRBV6-1
clone_size: few
cdr3_aa: CASSSPRVPYEQYF

j_call: TRBJ2-4
v_call: TRBV7-9
clone_size: -
cdr3_aa: CASSGRRDRGVVIQYF

j_call: TRBJ2-3
v_call: TRBV6-4
clone_size: -
cdr3_aa: CASSDSGRATDTQYF

j_call: TRBJ1-6
v_call: TRBV7-9
clone_size: -
cdr3_aa: CASSLGQALNSPLHF

j_call: TRBJ2-7
v_call: TRBV21-1
clone_size: -
cdr3_aa: CASSNWTSGAYEQYF

j_call: TRBJ2-1
v_call: TRBV10-3
clone_size: -
cdr3_aa: CAISAPIVAEGYNEQFF

j_call: TRBJ2-7
v_call: TRBV7-9
clone_size: -
cdr3_aa: CASSSGIYEQYF

j_call: TRBJ1-4
v_call: TRBV6-1
clone_size: -
cdr3_aa: CASSPQGLNEKLFF

j_call: TRBJ2-7
v_call: TRBV11-1
clone_size: -
cdr3_aa: CASSLDRARGQYF

j_call: TRBJ2-6
v_call: TRBV14
clone_size: -
cdr3_aa: CASSPPSLSSGANVLTF

j_call: TRBJ1-1
v_call: TRBV10-3
clone_size: -
cdr3_aa: CAISEGGTEKAFF

j_call: TRBJ2-7
v_call: TRBV5-1
clone_size: -
cdr3_aa: CASRGQSYEQYF

j_call: TRBJ2-7
v_call: TRBV6-5
clone_size: -
cdr3_aa: CASSPRRDGLFGYF

j_call: TRBJ2-1
v_call: TRBV5-1
clone_size: -
cdr3_aa: CASSHLSGSACNEQFF

j_call: TRBJ2-1
v_call: TRBV5-4
clone_size: -
cdr3_aa: CASSLGGQTDNEQFF

j_call: TRBJ1-5
v_call: TRBV5-4
clone_size: -
cdr3_aa: CASSLWGSNQPQHF

j_call: TRBJ2-1
v_call: TRBV19
clone_size: few
cdr3_aa: CASSIGGSGANEQFF

j_call: TRBJ2-5
v_call: TRBV14
clone_size: few
cdr3_aa: CASSQGLRETQYF

j_call: TRBJ2-7
v_call: TRBV7-8
clone_size: -
cdr3_aa: CASSWAGTGEVGEQYF

j_call: TRBJ2-7
v_call: TRBV6-5
clone_size: -
cdr3_aa: CASSTSTGQDEQYF

j_call: TRBJ1-3
v_call: TRBV6-5
clone_size: -
cdr3_aa: CASSYNTGPGNTIYF

j_call: TRBJ2-1
v_call: TRBV5-5
clone_size: -
cdr3_aa: CASSSLSGIEQFF

j_call: TRBJ1-5
v_call: TRBV25-1
clone_size: few
cdr3_aa: CASSRQVRNQPQHF

j_call: TRBJ2-3
v_call: TRBV10-1
clone_size: -
cdr3_aa: CASSDSGPTDTQYF

j_call: TRBJ1-2
v_call: TRBV7-9
clone_size: once
cdr3_aa: CASSLSQAWSTYGYTF

j_call: TRBJ2-7
v_call: TRBV5-8
clone_size: -
cdr3_aa: CASSSRAIYEQYF

j_call: TRBJ2-1
v_call: TRBV11-2
clone_size: -
cdr3_aa: CASSQREADNEQFF

j_call: TRBJ1-2
v_call: TRBV29-1
clone_size: -
cdr3_aa: CSSTRDVGWNGYTF

j_call: TRBJ1-1
v_call: TRBV9
clone_size: once
cdr3_aa: CASSVVAGADTEAFF

j_call: TRBJ2-1
v_call: TRBV28
clone_size: -
cdr3_aa: CASSEGSIYNEQFF

j_call: TRBJ1-2
v_call: TRBV28
clone_size: -
cdr3_aa: CATYTSNYGYTF

j_call: TRBJ1-6
v_call: TRBV6-1
clone_size: -
cdr3_aa: CASKGNSPLHF

j_call: TRBJ1-4
v_call: TRBV28
clone_size: -
cdr3_aa: CASSSPGMGPNEKLFF

j_call: TRBJ1-3
v_call: TRBV4-1
clone_size: -
cdr3_aa: CASSQDGTEYGNTIYF

j_call: TRBJ1-2
v_call: TRBV6-1
clone_size: -
cdr3_aa: CASSVLPGQLDGYTF

j_call: TRBJ2-7
v_call: TRBV7-9
clone_size: -
cdr3_aa: CASGYSSYEQYF

j_call: TRBJ2-7
v_call: TRBV29-1
clone_size: -
cdr3_aa: CSACLGTVYEQYF

j_call: TRBJ1-2
v_call: TRBV7-8
clone_size: -
cdr3_aa: CASSLGAGSFYGYTF

j_call: TRBJ2-7
v_call: TRBV30
clone_size: -
cdr3_aa: CAWSFSGSEQYF

j_call: TRBJ1-4
v_call: TRBV6-6
clone_size: -
cdr3_aa: CASSYDGLSEKLFF

j_call: TRBJ1-5
v_call: TRBV21-1
clone_size: -
cdr3_aa: CASSITRVNQPQHF

j_call: TRBJ2-7
v_call: TRBV14
clone_size: -
cdr3_aa: CASGKSYEQYF